Below, 15 T cell receptor beta chains from the same sample are listed, as sequenced in a study of blood T cell repertoires in COVID-19. Clones were read by immunoSEQ multiplex PCR, and TCRdb kept only the in-frame ones, dropping some. The table includes about 480,000 clones, approximately 90% detected once. Sequencing was done on a sample of PBMCs or T cells enriched from blood (not recorded which). These receptors were taken from a woman in her thirties or forties who had recovered from COVID-19.

The chain couples TRBV15 to TRBJ1-4; D is undetermined. CDR1 is LNHNV, CDR2 YYDKDF, per germline (reference sequence). CDR3 length equals 13 residues. Trimming pared 7 bases from V and 7 bases from J, leaving 13 bases between. The CDR3 DNA reads TGTGCCACCAATCCGGGAATAGGTGAAAAACTGTTTTTT. Its protein is CATNPGIGEKLFF.

The genes are TRBV2 and TRBJ2-7; TRBD2 might be the D (7 bases). V was cut by 6 bases and J by 3 bases, with 18 bases left in between. This CDR3 has 15 residues. Germline V gene data show CDR1 as SNHLY and CDR2 as FYNNEI. The CDR3 protein is CASRGGLSGVYEQYF. The CDR3 bases are TGTGCCAGCAGGGGGGGGCTATCGGGTGTCTACGAGCAGTACTTC. Full variable domain (remainder filled in from reference TRBV2 and TRBJ2-7): EPEVTQTPSHQVTQMGQEVILRCVPISNHLYFYWYRQILGQKVEFLVSFYNNEISEKSEIFDDQFSVERPDGSNFTLKIRSTKLEDSAMYFCASRGGLSGVYEQYFGPGTRLTVT.

CDR3 in amino acids: CASSRGKGAGEKLFF. CDR3 sequence (DNA): TGTGCCAGCAGCCGTGGCAAGGGGGCTGGTGAAAAACTGTTTTTT. The chain has TRBV6-5 and TRBJ1-4; 7 nucleotides line up with TRBD1. Germline lookup yields CDR1 MNHEY and CDR2 SVGAGI. V shed 6 bases and J 7 bases; nucleotides not matched to a gene: 11. CDR3 size: 15 residues.

This sequence joins TRBV19 and TRBJ1-1; the match to TRBD1 covers 9 bases. The ends lost 3 bases at V and 1 base at J; junction bases unmatched: 9. CDR3 size: 17 residues. Looked up from germline, CDR1 is LNHDA and CDR2 is SQIVND (reference sequence). CDR3 in DNA: TGTGCCAGTAGTATGGGACAGGGTCTTACTCCGAACACTGAAGCTTTCTTT. Translated: CASSMGQGLTPNTEAFF.

The chain is built from TRBV27 and TRBJ2-4; D might be TRBD1 (6 bases). Trimming removed 4 bases at V and 7 bases at J, with 20 bases between. The CDR3 runs 16 residues. Germline V lookup: CDR1 MNHEY, CDR2 SMNVEV (reference sequence). The CDR3 nucleotides are TGTGCCAGCAGTTCACGGACAGCGGCCCTACTGAACATTCAGTACTTC. Protein sequence: CASSSRTAALLNIQYF.

The V gene is TRBV11-2, the J gene TRBJ2-3, with D unclear. V lost 3 bases, J lost 4 bases, and 8 bases lay in between. Germline CDR1 reads SGHAT; CDR2 reads FQNNGV. There are 13 residues in the CDR3. The CDR3 sequence is CASSFQLADTQYF. The CDR3 nucleotides are TGTGCCAGCAGCTTCCAATTAGCAGATACGCAGTATTTT.

The chain combines TRBV4-3 with TRBJ1-2; D might be TRBD1 (5 bases). This CDR3 spans 15 amino acids. V was clipped by 0 bases and J by 11 bases, with 19 bases between them. The V gene's germline CDR1 is LGHNA and CDR2 YSLEER. The chain's CDR3 is CASSQDRSGTIGYTF. The CDR3 coding sequence is TGCGCCAGCAGCCAAGATCGCTCCGGGACTATCGGTTACACCTTC.

J is TRBJ1-3 and V is TRBV2; tentative D call: TRBD1 (5 bases). The CDR3 consists of 16 residues. Looked up from germline, CDR1 is SNHLY and CDR2 is FYNNEI. V shed 3 bases and J shed 0 bases, with 12 bases lying between them. As DNA, the CDR3 is TGTGCCAGCAGTGACCGAACAGGCATCTCTGGAAACACCATATATTTT. Amino acid sequence: CASSDRTGISGNTIYF.

V gene TRBV19 combines with J gene TRBJ2-7; 7 nucleotides agree with TRBD1. The V gene end was trimmed by 3 bases and the J gene end by 2 bases; junction bases not matched to a gene: 4. This CDR3 spans 14 amino acids. Germline V gene data show CDR1 as LNHDA and CDR2 as SQIVND (reference sequence). CDR3 bases: TGTGCCAGTAGTATTAGGGACAGAGCCTACGAGCAGTACTTC. Encoded protein: CASSIRDRAYEQYF.

This clone was found a few times. The chain links TRBV4-3 to TRBJ2-1; 10 bases match TRBD2. The junction had 4 bases not matched to a gene; V was cut back by 1 base and J by 7 bases. The CDR3 contains 15 residues. The germline gives CDR1 LGHNA, CDR2 YSLEER. This CDR3 is CASSQGGLAENEQFF. As DNA, the CDR3 is TGCGCCAGCAGCCAAGGTGGACTAGCGGAGAATGAGCAGTTCTTC.

The chain recombines TRBV11-3 with TRBJ2-1; 7 nucleotides align to TRBD2. Germline-derived CDR1 and CDR2 are SGHNT and YENEEA. This CDR3 has 16 amino acids. The V gene end was trimmed by 1 base and the J gene end by 0 bases; junction bases not matched to a gene: 3. This chain's CDR3 is CASSLGAGFSYNEQFF. CDR3 in DNA: TGTGCCAGCAGCTTAGGAGCGGGATTCTCCTACAATGAGCAGTTCTTC.

This clone was counted a single time. This chain's CDR3 is CASSQLAVLYNEQFF. The CDR3 bases are TGTGCCAGCAGCCAACTAGCGGTGCTTTACAATGAGCAGTTCTTC. The chain has TRBV7-2 and TRBJ2-1; 8 bases fit TRBD2. The V and J ends lost 5 bases and 4 bases, in that order; junction bases with no gene match: 7. The CDR3 has 15 amino acids. Germline V gene sequence: CDR1 SGHTA, CDR2 FQGNSA.

Written as DNA, the CDR3 is TGTGCCAGTAGTCTCGCAGGACAGGGGGTGAGCACTGAAGCTTTCTTT. This translates into CASSLAGQGVSTEAFF. The chain couples TRBV19 to TRBJ1-1; 10 nucleotides line up with TRBD1. The CDR3 spans 16 residues. Germline values: CDR1 LNHDA, CDR2 SQIVND (reference sequence). Trimming at V came to 5 bases and at J to 4 bases, leaving 10 bases not matched to a gene.

The rearrangement links TRBV2 to TRBJ1-5, with TRBD1 matching over 10 bases. The V gene end was trimmed by 6 bases and the J gene end by 1 base; junction bases not matched to a gene: 6. The CDR3 has 16 residues. Germline-derived CDR1 and CDR2 are SNHLY and FYNNEI. The CDR3 DNA follows: TGTGCCAGCAGGGGACAGGGGAGTGGAAGCAATCAGCCCCAGCATTTT. It translates to CASRGQGSGSNQPQHF.

The gene calls are TRBV12-5 and TRBJ2-7; TRBD1 matches at 9 bases. J was trimmed by 5 bases and V by 3 bases; bases with no gene match: 11. CDR3 length: 16 residues. Germline V CDR1 and CDR2: LGHNT, FRNRAP. This CDR3 reads CASGFGPGQGSNEQYF. CDR3 DNA: TGTGCTAGTGGTTTCGGACCGGGACAGGGAAGCAACGAGCAGTACTTC. Full variable domain (outside the CDR3, taken from reference TRBV12-5 and TRBJ2-7): DARVTQTPRHKVTEMGQEVTMRCQPILGHNTVFWYRQTMMQGLELLAYFRNRAPLDDSGMPKDRFSAEMPDATLATLKIQPSEPRDSAVYFCASGFGPGQGSNEQYFGPGTRLTVT.